This T cell receptor (beta chain) derives from a study of blood T cell repertoires in COVID-19. Measured with immunoSEQ multiplex PCR; TCRdb has only the in-frame clones, and not every one. The sample includes 40,000 to 65,000 clones, approximately 84% of them seen just once. Trimming stripped 4 bases from V and 2 bases from J, with 18 bases between. Looked up from germline, CDR1 is KGHSH and CDR2 is LQKENI. This CDR3 has 16 residues. This clonotype was obtained from a human donor in a cohort sampled during active COVID-19. This sequence joins TRBV18 and TRBJ2-7, with D maybe TRBD1 (6 bases). Sequencing was performed on peripheral blood. The CDR3 sequence: CASSRPPHSGAYEQYF. As DNA, the CDR3 is TGTGCCAGCTCACGCCCTCCCCATTCAGGGGCCTACGAGCAGTACTTC.